The 7 T cell receptor beta chains listed next were all sequenced from one sample in a study of immune evolution from preneoplasia to lung adenocarcinoma. Using immunoSEQ multiplex PCR, the repertoire was profiled, and TCRdb retains in-frame clones only, with some absent. The sample shows more than 10,000 clones, over 60% of them seen only once. Material: FFPE normal lung tissue adjacent to the tumor. These receptors all come from a person aged 55 to 69 with lung adenocarcinoma. Some clones in this sample may be carry-over from other donors' samples.

This rearrangement joins TRBV6-1 to TRBJ1-5; 9 bases align to TRBD1. The germline gives CDR1 MNHNS, CDR2 SASEGT. V shed 1 base and J 6 bases; nucleotides not matched to a gene: 4. The CDR3 runs to 15 residues. This chain's CDR3 is CASSEDRGLSQPQHF. The CDR3 coding sequence is TGTGCCAGCAGTGAAGACAGGGGGCTTAGTCAGCCCCAGCATTTT.

The gene calls are TRBV6-1 and TRBJ2-7, with 8 nucleotides matching TRBD1. J gave up 2 bases and V 7 bases, and 10 bases lay outside the gene matches. The CDR3 runs 15 residues. CDR1 and CDR2 (germline): MNHNS, SASEGT. CDR3 residues: CASIPDRARAYEQYF. The CDR3 DNA follows: TGTGCCAGCATTCCGGACAGGGCGAGGGCCTACGAGCAGTACTTC.

The chain has TRBV18 and TRBJ2-1; D uncertain. The CDR3 sequence is 12 residues long. Trimming took 2 bases from V and 8 from J, leaving 7 bases between them. Germline assignment: CDR1 KGHSH and CDR2 LQKENI. The CDR3 nucleotides are TGTGCCAGCTCACCAGTAGGCCATGAGCAGTTCTTC. The encoded protein is CASSPVGHEQFF.

The chain uses TRBV7-3 and TRBJ2-6; possible D gene TRBD2, 6 bases. CDR1 SGHTA and CDR2 FQGTGA come from the germline V gene. The CDR3 runs to 17 residues. Trimming stripped 5 bases from V and 3 bases from J, with 17 bases between. This CDR3 reads CASSPSQGGGGANVLTF. CDR3 sequence (DNA): TGTGCCAGCAGCCCAAGTCAGGGAGGTGGTGGGGCCAACGTCCTGACTTTC.

The V gene is TRBV7-9, the J gene TRBJ1-4; D not resolved. Trimming removed 2 bases at V and 1 base at J, with 5 bases between. This CDR3 is 14 amino acids long. CDR1 and CDR2 from the germline V gene are SEHNR and FQNEAQ (reference sequence). CDR3 coding DNA: TGTGCCAGCAGCTTATGGGGAACTAATGAAAAACTGTTTTTT. It translates to CASSLWGTNEKLFF.

This chain connects TRBV5-6 to TRBJ2-2; D unclear. The CDR3 has 15 amino acids. V was trimmed by 0 bases and J by 6 bases, leaving 12 bases between them. The germline CDR1 and CDR2 sequences are SGHDT and YYEEEE. CDR3: CASSLAGRFPGELFF. DNA of the CDR3: TGTGCCAGCAGCTTGGCCGGCAGGTTTCCCGGGGAGCTGTTTTTT.

J is TRBJ2-1 and V is TRBV5-1; D is uncertain. Germline CDR1 and CDR2: SGHRS and YFSETQ. The length of the CDR3 is 14 residues. Trimming stripped 0 bases from V and 7 bases from J, with 11 bases between. The CDR3 DNA follows: TGCGCCAGCAGCTTGGCCGTTACTTATAATGAGCAGTTCTTC. Translation gives CASSLAVTYNEQFF.